This T cell receptor beta chain was identified during a study of T cell repertoires in cytomegalovirus infection. This clonotype was observed a handful of times. Its antigen is currently unknown. TCRdb reanalysed the reads using MiXCR and keeps one entry per CDR3 protein. Here the sample spans some 350,000 distinct CDR3 sequences, roughly a third being singletons. Germline assignment: CDR1 LGHNA and CDR2 YSLEER. The V end lost 0 bases, the J end lost 4 bases, and 5 bases lay between the germline ends. The CDR3 runs to 13 residues. The sample consisted of cultured PBMCs, taken from culture after CMV antigen stimulation. The TCR sequence derives from a human donor in good health (CMV status not recorded). Some clones in this sample may be carry-over from other donors' samples. V usage is TRBV4-3 and J usage is TRBJ2-3; unclear D gene. CDR3 sequence: CASSQDTSDTQYF. The CDR3 DNA is TGCGCCAGCAGCCAAGATACCTCAGATACGCAGTATTTT.